The rows below give T cell receptor beta chains drawn from one sample of a study of T cell repertoires in cytomegalovirus infection. No antigen is known for these receptors. TCRdb redid the calling of the reads with MiXCR, one entry per CDR3 protein. The top ten hold 10% to 15% of the sample, which has about 920,000 distinct CDR3 sequences, roughly a third seen once. Sequenced here: cultured CD8+ T cells from PBMCs, sampled from culture after CMV antigen stimulation. These receptors all stem from a human donor in good health (CMV status not recorded). Some clones in this sample may be carry-over from other donors' samples. CDR3s include the opening cysteine and the closing phenylalanine or tryptophan. A D gene is named only where the DNA matches it firmly. Some rows mark clone size as missing; the rest say once, few, many or name a class of expanded clone.

V	size	D	J	CDR3	DNA
TRBV12-5	.	.	TRBJ1-5	CASGLFFIPQPQHF	TGTGCTAGTGGTTTGTTTTTTATCCCTCAGCCCCAGCATTTT
TRBV27	.	.	TRBJ2-1	CASSVGGPPYNEQFF	TGTGCCAGCAGTGTCGGGGGACCCCCCTACAATGAGCAGTTCTTC
TRBV19	few	.	TRBJ2-3	CASSEGNSRGTQYF	TGTGCCAGTTCTGAGGGGAATAGTCGCGGTACGCAGTATTTT
TRBV10-3	many	.	TRBJ2-2	CAISALRVAGIDTGELFF	TGTGCCATCAGTGCGCTTAGGGTTGCGGGGATCGACACCGGGGAGCTGTTTTTT
TRBV5-1	.	TRBD2	TRBJ2-3	CASRLWTGTSGSTDTQYF	TGCGCCAGCCGGCTCTGGACCGGGACTAGCGGGAGCACAGATACGCAGTATTTT
TRBV6-2/TRBV6-3	.	.	TRBJ2-2	CASSLRSLGGELFF	TGTGCCAGCAGTTTACGGAGTTTGGGCGGGGAGCTGTTTTTT
TRBV12-3/TRBV12-4	.	TRBD1	TRBJ1-2	CASSKNRGSGYTF	TGTGCCAGCAGCAAGAACAGGGGAAGTGGCTACACCTTC
TRBV6-1	.	TRBD1	TRBJ2-4	CASSLSRDSDANIQYF	TGTGCCAGCAGTCTATCCCGGGACAGCGATGCAAACATTCAGTACTTC
TRBV6-6	.	.	TRBJ1-5	CASSYLDRGNNQPQHF	TGTGCCAGCAGTTACCTGGACCGGGGAAACAATCAGCCCCAGCATTTT
TRBV7-9	many	TRBD1	TRBJ2-4	CASSSPGTQGWGPNIQYF	TGTGCCAGCAGCTCCCCGGGAACACAGGGGTGGGGTCCGAACATTCAGTACTTC